Each of the 30 T cell receptor beta chains below was sequenced from the same sample in a study of blood T cell repertoires in COVID-19. Sequenced by immunoSEQ multiplex PCR; TCRdb stores in-frame clones only, minus some. The sample lists some 170,000 clones; 70% to 80% were seen once. The specimen was peripheral blood. The receptor set was obtained from a man aged 55 to 69 with acute or convalescent COVID-19.

The chain employs TRBV5-6 and TRBJ2-7, with a possible D match to TRBD2 (6 bases). V was clipped by 4 bases and J by 2 bases, with 13 bases between them. The CDR3 has 14 amino acids. Germline lookup yields CDR1 SGHDT and CDR2 YYEEEE. This CDR3 reads CASSPGLGAYEQYF. The CDR3 nucleotides are TGTGCCAGCAGCCCGGGACTGGGTGCCTACGAGCAGTACTTC.

Only one count was recorded for this clone. V and J are TRBV19 and TRBJ2-7; 8 bases align to TRBD1. This CDR3 is built from 13 residues. The trim removed 4 bases at V and 6 bases at J, leaving 5 bases unmatched. Germline CDR1 and CDR2: LNHDA and SQIVND (reference sequence). In DNA form, the CDR3 reads TGTGCCAGTAGTAATATGGACAGGGCCGAGCAGTACTTC. Its translation: CASSNMDRAEQYF.

This clone has ten or more counts. The chain carries TRBV19 and TRBJ1-6; 8 nucleotides agree with TRBD1. The ends lost 5 bases at V and 10 bases at J; junction bases unmatched: 7. The CDR3 spans 14 residues. Germline-derived CDR1 and CDR2 are LNHDA and SQIVND (reference sequence). CDR3 amino acids: CASSYGQGNSPLHF. CDR3 in DNA: TGTGCCAGTAGTTACGGACAGGGAAACTCACCCCTCCACTTT.

This sequence joins TRBV9 and TRBJ1-1; weak D call: TRBD1 (5 bases). The CDR3 runs to 15 residues. Germline lookup yields CDR1 SGDLS and CDR2 YYNGEE. With 1 base removed from V and 1 base from J, the gap between germline ends came to 11 bases. CDR3 sequence: CASSVSGNPNTEAFF. In DNA form, the CDR3 reads TGTGCCAGCAGCGTATCAGGGAATCCGAACACTGAAGCTTTCTTT.

This clone was found a few times. This chain uses TRBV19 with TRBJ2-1; 7 nucleotides agree with TRBD2. V lost 7 bases, J lost 0 bases, and 6 bases stayed unmatched. The CDR3 extends over 15 amino acids. Germline loops: CDR1 LNHDA, CDR2 SQIVND (reference sequence). The chain's CDR3 is CASKLASGSYNEQFF. The DNA of the CDR3 is TGTGCCAGTAAGTTGGCTAGCGGCTCCTACAATGAGCAGTTCTTC.

The V call is TRBV19, the J call TRBJ1-2; 8 bases match TRBD1. The CDR3 has 14 amino acids. Unmatched junction bases numbered 8, after V lost 5 bases and J lost 6 bases. Germline V gene data show CDR1 as LNHDA and CDR2 as SQIVND (reference sequence). CDR3 nucleotide sequence: TGTGCCAGTAGTGTTACAGGGGGGGCTAATGGCTACACCTTC. Protein: CASSVTGGANGYTF.

This chain's CDR3 is CSHADITYNEQFF. The CDR3, as DNA: TGCAGCCATGCCGACATAACCTACAATGAGCAGTTCTTC. The rearrangement uses TRBV29-1 and TRBJ2-1; D not certain. The CDR3 sequence is 13 residues long. Trimming cost V 8 bases and J 2 bases, with 13 bases left between them. In germline, CDR1 is SQVTM, CDR2 ANQGSEA.

In its sample, this clone was seen a few times. For the CDR3, the DNA is TGTGCCAGCAGCCCCCGACAGGGGGCGGGAGATACGCAGTATTTT. Translated, it gives CASSPRQGAGDTQYF. J is TRBJ2-3 and V is TRBV9; 10 bases are a match to TRBD1. After removal of 4 bases from V and 5 bases from J, the junction contained 7 bases not matched to a gene. Per the germline V gene, CDR1 is SGDLS and CDR2 is YYNGEE. The CDR3 totals 15 residues.

J is TRBJ1-5 and V is TRBV5-3; unclear D gene. TRBV5-3 is an open reading frame, and its role is uncertain. The CDR3 spans 16 residues. Trimming pared 4 bases from V and 7 bases from J, leaving 21 bases between. As DNA, the CDR3 is TGTGCCAGAAGCCCCCCTTGCAAGAGGCTAAGGCAGCCCCAGCATTTT. The encoded protein is CARSPPCKRLRQPQHF.

This chain joins TRBV5-1 and TRBJ2-3; tentatively, D is TRBD2 (6 bases). The germline CDR1 and CDR2 sequences are SGHRS and YFSETQ. Trimming shortened V by 4 bases and J by 4 bases, and 16 bases separated the two germline ends. The CDR3 totals 15 residues. CDR3 in DNA: TGCGCCAGCAGCCCCGATTGGGGGGTGTCAGATACGCAGTATTTT. This translates into CASSPDWGVSDTQYF.

This clone showed up many times. This chain connects TRBV6-5 to TRBJ2-7; D is possibly TRBD2 (7 bases). This CDR3 is built from 14 residues. The ends were cut back, 2 bases at V and 2 bases at J, with 10 bases in the middle. CDR1 and CDR2 (germline): MNHEY, SVGAGI. CDR3 DNA: TGTGCCAGCAGTTACGGGGAGGGGGCCTACGAGCAGTACTTC. It is translated as CASSYGEGAYEQYF.

V gene TRBV2 combines with J gene TRBJ1-2, with D possibly being TRBD1 (6 bases). This CDR3 comprises 17 residues. V gave up 4 bases and J gave up 0 bases, with 18 bases separating them. CDR1 and CDR2 (germline): SNHLY, FYNNEI. This CDR3 reads CASSGTGFLRANYGYTF. As DNA, the CDR3 is TGTGCCAGCAGTGGTACAGGGTTTTTACGAGCTAACTATGGCTACACCTTC.

The chain uses TRBV28 and TRBJ2-7; TRBD2 matches at 7 bases. The V gene's germline CDR1 is MDHEN and CDR2 SYDVKM. V dropped 8 bases and J dropped 3; count of bases not matched to a gene: 19. The CDR3 spans 17 residues. In nucleotides, the CDR3 is TGTGCCAGCTGGACGCCTGACGGAGCGGGGATAGTCTACGAGCAGTACTTC. Protein sequence: CASWTPDGAGIVYEQYF.

V gene TRBV7-9 combines with J gene TRBJ1-6, with TRBD1 identical over 7 bases. Losses at the gene ends were 2 bases for V and 8 bases for J; bases not matched to a gene: 6. Germline loops: CDR1 SEHNR, CDR2 FQNEAQ (reference sequence). The CDR3 is 15 amino acids. The CDR3 sequence is CASSLYDRVDSPLHF. The CDR3 DNA reads TGTGCCAGCAGCTTATATGACAGGGTAGATTCACCCCTCCACTTT.

The chain carries TRBV29-1 and TRBJ2-7; TRBD1 aligns across 8 bases. CDR3 length: 14 residues. After removal of 6 bases from V and 6 bases from J, the junction contained 13 bases not matched to a gene. CDR1 SQVTM and CDR2 ANQGSEA come from the germline V gene. In DNA, the CDR3 is TGCAGCGTCCTAGATGGGACAGGCCTAGGCGAGCAGTACTTC. This gives the protein CSVLDGTGLGEQYF.

This chain connects TRBV28 to TRBJ2-7; TRBD1 agrees at 7 bases. The CDR3 extends over 14 amino acids. Losses at the gene ends were 5 bases for V and 4 bases for J; bases not matched to a gene: 8. The germline gives CDR1 MDHEN, CDR2 SYDVKM. The CDR3 loop reads CASSMMGQSYEQYF. Here the CDR3 DNA reads TGTGCCAGCAGTATGATGGGACAGAGTTACGAGCAGTACTTC.

V is TRBV3-1 (or the pseudogene TRBV3-2) and J is TRBJ2-2; no clear D. The CDR3 has 15 residues. CDR1 and CDR2 (germline): LGHDT, YNNKEL (reference sequence). The germline V and J ends were trimmed by 4 bases and 2 bases, with 11 bases remaining between them. The CDR3 spells CASSPGQVNTGELFF. CDR3 sequence (DNA): TGTGCCAGCAGCCCCGGTCAGGTCAACACCGGGGAGCTGTTTTTT.

The chain carries TRBV3-1 (or the pseudogene TRBV3-2) and TRBJ2-1; a possible D gene is TRBD2 (6 bases). From germline, CDR1 is LGHDT and CDR2 YNNKEL (reference sequence). This CDR3 comprises 16 residues. With 1 base removed from V and 4 bases from J, the gap between germline ends came to 14 bases. The CDR3 sequence: CASSQVGVAEYNEQFF. In nucleotides, the CDR3 is TGTGCCAGCAGCCAAGTAGGAGTAGCGGAGTACAATGAGCAGTTCTTC.

This clone came up a few times. The J gene is TRBJ1-1, the V gene TRBV2, with TRBD1 matching 10 bases. V lost 7 bases, J lost 3 bases, and 2 bases stayed unmatched. This CDR3 is built from 13 residues. Per the germline V gene, CDR1 is SNHLY and CDR2 is FYNNEI. CDR3 in amino acids: CASKGQGHTEAFF. The CDR3 DNA reads TGTGCCAGCAAGGGACAGGGGCACACTGAAGCTTTCTTT.

This clone has only one observation. The V gene is TRBV24-1, the J gene TRBJ1-5; D unresolved. In germline, CDR1 is KGHDR, CDR2 SFDVKD. The germline V and J ends were trimmed by 9 bases and 4 bases, with 12 bases remaining between them. The CDR3 is 13 amino acids. The CDR3 nucleotides read TGTGCCACCTCCGGGGTGGGAAATCAGCCCCAGCATTTT. It codes for CATSGVGNQPQHF.

The chain has TRBV2 and TRBJ1-5, with 8 bases that match TRBD1. CDR3 length: 15 amino acids. Germline V gene sequence: CDR1 SNHLY, CDR2 FYNNEI. The trim removed 2 bases at V and 4 bases at J, leaving 4 bases unmatched. The CDR3 sequence: CASSENRGMNQPQHF. The CDR3 coding sequence is TGTGCCAGCAGTGAAAACAGGGGGATGAATCAGCCCCAGCATTTT. Together with reference TRBV2 and TRBJ1-5, the CDR3 gives the full variable domain: EPEVTQTPSHQVTQMGQEVILRCVPISNHLYFYWYRQILGQKVEFLVSFYNNEISEKSEIFDDQFSVERPDGSNFTLKIRSTKLEDSAMYFCASSENRGMNQPQHFGDGTRLSIL.

The V and J genes are TRBV9 and TRBJ2-2, with D possibly TRBD2 on 6 matching bases. Between the trimmed V and J ends, which lost 2 bases and 4 bases, there was a span of 15 bases. The CDR3 has 16 amino acids. Germline CDR1 is SGDLS and CDR2 is YYNGEE. CDR3 in DNA: TGTGCCAGCAGCGTCACCCAGGAGGGGTTCACCGGGGAGCTGTTTTTT. This gives the protein CASSVTQEGFTGELFF.

The chain links TRBV6-2 or TRBV6-3 to TRBJ2-3, with TRBD2 matching 8 bases. This CDR3 comprises 17 residues. Germline V gives CDR1 MNHEY, CDR2 SVGEGT. V lost 3 bases and J lost 5; bases outside the gene matches: 13. The CDR3, as DNA: TGTGCCAGCAGTTATATTGCGGGGGGCCCCTTGGAAGATACGCAGTATTTT. This sequence encodes CASSYIAGGPLEDTQYF.

The chain has TRBV6-2 or TRBV6-3 and TRBJ2-3, with 9 nucleotides matching TRBD1. The CDR3 has 15 amino acids. Germline loops: CDR1 MNHEY, CDR2 SVGEGT. The V and J ends lost 5 bases and 3 bases, in that order; junction bases with no gene match: 6. This chain's CDR3 is CASSANRGRTDTQYF. The CDR3 DNA sequence: TGTGCCAGCAGTGCCAACAGGGGGCGGACAGATACGCAGTATTTT.

The chain couples TRBV9 to TRBJ1-1, with D unclear. Per the germline V gene, CDR1 is SGDLS and CDR2 is YYNGEE. Trimming left V 0 bases short and J 1 base short, with 7 bases between. CDR3 length: 14 residues. CDR3 bases: TGTGCCAGCAGCGTAGTCGCAGAGAACACTGAAGCTTTCTTT. It is translated as CASSVVAENTEAFF.

The CDR3 DNA reads TGTGCCAGCAGAGGGACCGGGGGGGAAGGCTACACCTTC. Protein sequence: CASRGTGGEGYTF. The V gene is TRBV3-1 (or the pseudogene TRBV3-2), the J gene TRBJ1-2, with TRBD1 as a possible D gene (5 bases). V shed 6 bases and J shed 8 bases, with 16 bases lying between them. This CDR3 is built from 13 residues. Germline V gives CDR1 LGHDT, CDR2 YNNKEL (reference sequence).

The rearrangement uses TRBV18 and TRBJ1-4; no definite D call. The CDR3 runs 13 residues. The V and J ends lost 6 bases and 8 bases respectively, with 13 bases between them. Germline values: CDR1 KGHSH, CDR2 LQKENI. DNA for the CDR3: TGTGCCAGCTCTGAGGGAGGATACGAAAAACTGTTTTTT. Amino acid sequence: CASSEGGYEKLFF.

V gene TRBV15 combines with J gene TRBJ1-2; D might be TRBD1 (5 bases). The germline V gene has CDR1 LNHNV and CDR2 YYDKDF (reference sequence). The CDR3 spans 13 residues. The V gene lost 5 bases and the J gene lost 2 bases, with 9 bases spanning the gap. CDR3 loop: CATSPAGNYGYTF. The CDR3 DNA follows: TGTGCCACCAGCCCCGCAGGGAACTATGGCTACACCTTC.

The sample holds a few counts of this clone. The V and J genes are TRBV7-2 and TRBJ1-2; D is perhaps TRBD1 (5 bases). The CDR3 is 12 amino acids. Deletions cut 7 bases from V and 7 bases from J, with 13 bases between. Germline CDR1 and CDR2: SGHTA and FQGNSA. CDR3 bases: TGTGCCAGCAAGGCAGGGATAAGTGGCTACACCTTC. It codes for CASKAGISGYTF.

The chain couples TRBV6-1 to TRBJ1-1; maybe TRBD1 (5 bases). Germline assignment: CDR1 MNHNS and CDR2 SASEGT. The CDR3 is 13 amino acids. The germline V and J ends were trimmed by 2 bases and 8 bases, with 12 bases remaining between them. The DNA for the CDR3 is TGTGCCAGCAGTGAACGGGGGAGGTTGGAAGCTTTCTTT. It encodes CASSERGRLEAFF.